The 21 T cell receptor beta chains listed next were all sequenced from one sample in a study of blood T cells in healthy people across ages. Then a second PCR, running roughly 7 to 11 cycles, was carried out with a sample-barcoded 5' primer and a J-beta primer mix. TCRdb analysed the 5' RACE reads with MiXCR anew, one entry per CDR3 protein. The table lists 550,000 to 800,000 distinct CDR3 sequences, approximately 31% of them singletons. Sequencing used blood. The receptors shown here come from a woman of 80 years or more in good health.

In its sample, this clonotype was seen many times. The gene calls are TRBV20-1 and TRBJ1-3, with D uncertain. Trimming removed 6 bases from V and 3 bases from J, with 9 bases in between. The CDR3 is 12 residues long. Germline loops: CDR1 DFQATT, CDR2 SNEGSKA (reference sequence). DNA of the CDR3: TGCAGTGCGGAAGGAATTGGAAACACCATATATTTT. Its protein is CSAEGIGNTIYF.

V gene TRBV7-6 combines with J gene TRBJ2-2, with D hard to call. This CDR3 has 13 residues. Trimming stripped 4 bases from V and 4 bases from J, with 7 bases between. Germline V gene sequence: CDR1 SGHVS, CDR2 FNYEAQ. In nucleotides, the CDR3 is TGTGCCAGCAGCTCACAGCGCACCGGGGAGCTGTTTTTT. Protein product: CASSSQRTGELFF.

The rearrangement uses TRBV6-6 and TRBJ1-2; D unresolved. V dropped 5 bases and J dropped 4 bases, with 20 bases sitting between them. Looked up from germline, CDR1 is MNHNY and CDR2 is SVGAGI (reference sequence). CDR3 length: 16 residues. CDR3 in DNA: TGTGCCAGCAGTCCGTTCCCCGCAATTGGTGGCTATGGCTACACCTTC. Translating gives CASSPFPAIGGYGYTF.

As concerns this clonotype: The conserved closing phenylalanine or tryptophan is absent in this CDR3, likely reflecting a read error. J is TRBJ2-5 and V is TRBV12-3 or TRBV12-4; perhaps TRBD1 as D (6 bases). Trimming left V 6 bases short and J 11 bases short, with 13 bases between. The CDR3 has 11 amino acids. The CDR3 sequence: CASRQGLEQYC. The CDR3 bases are TGTGCCAGCAGGCAGGGGCTTGAGCAGTACTGC.

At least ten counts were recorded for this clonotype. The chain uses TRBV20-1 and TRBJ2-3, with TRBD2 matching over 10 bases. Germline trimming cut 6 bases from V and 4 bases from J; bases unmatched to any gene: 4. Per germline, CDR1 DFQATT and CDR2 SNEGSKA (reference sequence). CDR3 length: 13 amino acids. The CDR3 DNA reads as TGCAGTGCGGCTAGCGGGGGACCAGATACGCAGTATTTT. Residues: CSAASGGPDTQYF.

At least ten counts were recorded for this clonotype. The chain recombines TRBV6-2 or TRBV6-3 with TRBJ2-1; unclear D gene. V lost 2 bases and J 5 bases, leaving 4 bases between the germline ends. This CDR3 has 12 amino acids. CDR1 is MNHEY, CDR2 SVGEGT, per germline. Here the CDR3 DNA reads TGTGCCAGCAGTTACCGGGACAATGAGCAGTTCTTC. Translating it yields CASSYRDNEQFF.

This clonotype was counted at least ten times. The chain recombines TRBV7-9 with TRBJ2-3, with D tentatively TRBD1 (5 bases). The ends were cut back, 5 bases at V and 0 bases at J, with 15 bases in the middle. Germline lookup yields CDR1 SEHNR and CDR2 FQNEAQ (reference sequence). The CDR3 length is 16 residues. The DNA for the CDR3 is TGTGCCAGCAGCACAACAGGAGCATGGAGCACAGATACGCAGTATTTT. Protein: CASSTTGAWSTDTQYF.

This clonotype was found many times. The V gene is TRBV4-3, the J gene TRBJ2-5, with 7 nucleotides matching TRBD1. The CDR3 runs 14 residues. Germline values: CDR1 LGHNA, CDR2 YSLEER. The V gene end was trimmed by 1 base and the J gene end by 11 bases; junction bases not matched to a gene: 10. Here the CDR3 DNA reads TGCGCCAGCAGCCAAGTGACAGGGAAGGGGGAGCAGTACTTC. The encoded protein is CASSQVTGKGEQYF.

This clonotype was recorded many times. The CDR3 here is CASSFVPRSLAKNIQYF. The CDR3 DNA reads as TGTGCCAGCAGTTTCGTCCCCAGGAGTCTAGCCAAAAACATTCAGTACTTC. The chain carries TRBV28 and TRBJ2-4; D call uncertain. The CDR3 extends over 17 amino acids. Trimming stripped 3 bases from V and 0 bases from J, with 15 bases between. From germline, CDR1 is MDHEN and CDR2 SYDVKM.

The CDR3 sequence is CASSYSSIYEQFF. In nucleotides, the CDR3 is TGTGCCAGCAGTTACTCGAGCATCTACGAGCAGTTCTTC. This rearrangement joins TRBV6-5 to TRBJ2-1; D not resolved. V dropped 0 bases and J dropped 10 bases, with 10 bases sitting between them. This CDR3 has 13 amino acids. The V gene's germline CDR1 is MNHEY and CDR2 SVGAGI.

The CDR3 DNA is TGTGCCAGCAGCCTGGACGGACAGCCAAACACTGAAGCTTTCTTT. It is translated as CASSLDGQPNTEAFF. The chain combines TRBV4-2 with TRBJ1-1, with D perhaps matching TRBD1 (6 bases). The CDR3 is made up of 15 amino acids. CDR1 is LGHNA and CDR2 is YNFKEQ in the germline V gene. The V end was cut by 4 bases, the J end by 2 bases, with 14 bases between.

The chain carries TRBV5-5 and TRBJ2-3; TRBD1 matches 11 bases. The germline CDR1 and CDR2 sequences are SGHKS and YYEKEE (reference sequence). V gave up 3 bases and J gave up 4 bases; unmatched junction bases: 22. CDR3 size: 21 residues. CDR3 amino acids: CASSSWDRGSLMAGGPDTQYF. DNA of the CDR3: TGTGCCAGCAGCTCCTGGGACAGGGGGAGTTTGATGGCGGGGGGGCCAGATACGCAGTATTTT.

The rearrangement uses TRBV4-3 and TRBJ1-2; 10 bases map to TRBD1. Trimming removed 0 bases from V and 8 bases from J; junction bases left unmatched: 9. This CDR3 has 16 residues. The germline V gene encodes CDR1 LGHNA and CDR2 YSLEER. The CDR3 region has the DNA TGCGCCAGCAGCCAAGATGGGACAGGGGACCCGAACGGCTACACCTTC. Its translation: CASSQDGTGDPNGYTF.

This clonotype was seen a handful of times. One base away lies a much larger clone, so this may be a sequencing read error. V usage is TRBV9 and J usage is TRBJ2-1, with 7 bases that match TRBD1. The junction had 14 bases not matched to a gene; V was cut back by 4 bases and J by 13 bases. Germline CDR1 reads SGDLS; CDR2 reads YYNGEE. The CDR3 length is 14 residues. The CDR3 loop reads CASSPRDRQETQFF. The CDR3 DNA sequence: TGTGCCAGCAGCCCTCGGGACAGACAAGAGACCCAGTTCTTC.

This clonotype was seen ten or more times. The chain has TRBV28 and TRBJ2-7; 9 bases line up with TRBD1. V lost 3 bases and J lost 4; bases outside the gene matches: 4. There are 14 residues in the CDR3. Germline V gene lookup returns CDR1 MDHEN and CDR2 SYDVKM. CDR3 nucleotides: TGTGCCAGCAGTTTGACAGGGGGAAGATACGAGCAGTACTTC. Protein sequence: CASSLTGGRYEQYF.

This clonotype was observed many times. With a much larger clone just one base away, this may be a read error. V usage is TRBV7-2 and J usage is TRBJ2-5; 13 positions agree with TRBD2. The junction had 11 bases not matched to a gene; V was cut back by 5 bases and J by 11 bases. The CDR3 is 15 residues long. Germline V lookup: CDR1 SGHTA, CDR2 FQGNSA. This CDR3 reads CASSTSGGAHFEQYF. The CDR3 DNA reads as TGTGCCAGCAGCACTAGCGGGGGGGCTCACTTTGAGCAGTACTTC.

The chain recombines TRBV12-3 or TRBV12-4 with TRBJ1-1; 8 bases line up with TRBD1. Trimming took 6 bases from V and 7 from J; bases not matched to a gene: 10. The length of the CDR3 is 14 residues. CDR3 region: CASRQGQGSGEAFF. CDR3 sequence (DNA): TGTGCCAGCAGACAAGGACAGGGCTCGGGTGAAGCTTTCTTT.

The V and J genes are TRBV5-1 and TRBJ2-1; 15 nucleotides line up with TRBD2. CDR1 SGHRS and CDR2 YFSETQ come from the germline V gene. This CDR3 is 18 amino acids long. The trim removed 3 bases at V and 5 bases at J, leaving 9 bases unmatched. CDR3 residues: CASSWTSGRATLHNEQFF. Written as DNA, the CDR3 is TGCGCCAGCAGCTGGACTAGCGGGAGGGCCACCCTCCACAATGAGCAGTTCTTC.

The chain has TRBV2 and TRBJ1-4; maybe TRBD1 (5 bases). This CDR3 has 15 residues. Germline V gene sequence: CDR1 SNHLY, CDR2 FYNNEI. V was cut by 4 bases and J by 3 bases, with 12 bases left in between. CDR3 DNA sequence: TGTGCCAGCAGTGGCAGGGTGACGGCTAATGAAAAACTGTTTTTT. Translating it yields CASSGRVTANEKLFF.

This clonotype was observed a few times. The CDR3 nucleotides are TGTGCCAGCAGCCAACCCCTCGACTCCTACAATGAGCAGTTCTTC. Residues: CASSQPLDSYNEQFF. This sequence joins TRBV4-2 and TRBJ2-1, with unresolved D. Germline loops: CDR1 LGHNA, CDR2 YNFKEQ. The V and J ends lost 2 bases and 0 bases respectively, with 8 bases between them. This CDR3 contains 15 residues.

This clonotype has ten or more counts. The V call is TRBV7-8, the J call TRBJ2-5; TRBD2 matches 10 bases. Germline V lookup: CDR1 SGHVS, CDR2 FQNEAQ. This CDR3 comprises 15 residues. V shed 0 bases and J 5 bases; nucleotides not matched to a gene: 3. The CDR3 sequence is CASSLAGTSDETQYF. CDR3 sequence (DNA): TGTGCCAGCAGCTTAGCCGGGACTAGCGACGAGACCCAGTACTTC.